A single sample is the source of the 2 T cell receptor beta chains below, sequenced in a study of T-cell reconstitution after alpha-beta-depleted transplantation in children. A library of TCRbeta sequences, prepared with unique molecular identifiers, was generated. TCRdb reanalysed the PCR reads using MiXCR and keeps one entry per CDR3 protein. The top ten hold 3% to 4% of the sample, which has some 390,000 distinct CDR3 sequences, roughly 22% seen once. The specimen was PBMCs from the stem cell graft donor, collected from the stem cell graft. The source of these receptors is a human donor who donated a stem cell graft to a child with acute myeloid leukemia.

V and J are TRBV7-9 and TRBJ2-7; 8 positions match TRBD1. Germline lookup yields CDR1 SEHNR and CDR2 FQNEAQ (reference sequence). V was clipped by 5 bases and J by 2 bases; unmatched bases: 11. The CDR3 runs to 16 residues. CDR3 residues: CASSPPTGARTYEQYF. The DNA of the CDR3 is TGTGCCAGCAGCCCACCGACAGGGGCAAGAACCTACGAGCAGTACTTC. Supplemented by reference TRBV7-9 and TRBJ2-7, the full variable domain reads DTGVSQNPRHKITKRGQNVTFRCDPISEHNRLYWYRQTLGQGPEFLTYFQNEAQLEKSRLLSDRFSAERPKGSFSTLEIQRTEQGDSAMYLCASSPPTGARTYEQYFGPGTRLTVT.

The chain has TRBV12-3 or TRBV12-4 and TRBJ2-7; D unclear. The CDR3 runs 13 residues. Trimming removed 2 bases from V and 3 bases from J, with 8 bases in between. The CDR3 region is CASSLNGYYEQYF. DNA for the CDR3: TGTGCCAGCAGTTTAAACGGTTACTACGAGCAGTACTTC.